These 26 T cell receptor beta chains were all obtained from the same sample, sequenced in a study of blood T cell repertoires in COVID-19. The table came from immunoSEQ multiplex PCR; TCRdb's copy has only in-frame clones and leaves some out. The sample carries 75,000 to 85,000 clones, over 70% recorded once. Sequenced sample: peripheral blood. These receptors were taken from a man aged 50 or older with active COVID-19.

The chain combines TRBV7-9 with TRBJ1-1; 7 bases map to TRBD1. The CDR3 consists of 14 residues. The V gene end was trimmed by 5 bases and the J gene end by 10 bases; junction bases not matched to a gene: 13. Per germline, CDR1 SEHNR and CDR2 FQNEAQ (reference sequence). In nucleotides, the CDR3 is TGTGCCAGCAGCCCCGGTTCAGCCAGGGGGGCAGCTTTCTTT. Encoded protein: CASSPGSARGAAFF. Full variable domain (remainder filled in from reference TRBV7-9 and TRBJ1-1): DTGVSQNPRHKITKRGQNVTFRCDPISEHNRLYWYRQTLGQGPEFLTYFQNEAQLEKSRLLSDRFSAERPKGSFSTLEIQRTEQGDSAMYLCASSPGSARGAAFFGQGTRLTVV.

This chain's CDR3 is CASSLGDRNLFF. DNA for the CDR3: TGTGCCAGCAGTTTAGGGGACAGGAATCTGTTCTTC. The chain uses TRBV12-3 or TRBV12-4 and TRBJ2-1; 8 positions match TRBD1. The CDR3 totals 12 residues. Unmatched junction bases numbered 5, after V lost 1 base and J lost 15 bases.

V is TRBV27 and J is TRBJ2-4, with 9 nucleotides matching TRBD1. The junction had 6 bases not matched to a gene; V was cut back by 4 bases and J by 5 bases. This CDR3 is built from 15 residues. Germline values: CDR1 MNHEY, CDR2 SMNVEV (reference sequence). The DNA for the CDR3 is TGTGCCAGCAGTTCCCTCGGACAGGGGCAAAACATTCAGTACTTC. Its translation: CASSSLGQGQNIQYF.

This clone was recorded a few times. V gene TRBV12-5 combines with J gene TRBJ2-1; 7 bases line up with TRBD1. Germline values: CDR1 LGHNT, CDR2 FRNRAP. The V and J ends lost 4 bases and 2 bases, in that order; junction bases with no gene match: 5. This CDR3 region has 15 residues. The CDR3 reads CASGSTGLTYNEQFF. The DNA for the CDR3 is TGTGCTAGTGGTTCGACAGGGTTGACCTACAATGAGCAGTTCTTC.

The chain has TRBV3-1 (or the pseudogene TRBV3-2) and TRBJ1-1; D remains unclear. Trimming left V 4 bases short and J 5 bases short, with 11 bases between. The germline gives CDR1 LGHDT, CDR2 YNNKEL (reference sequence). There are 13 residues in the CDR3. The CDR3 bases are TGTGCCAGCAGCCTCATCTGGGAGACTGAAGCTTTCTTT. It is translated as CASSLIWETEAFF.

The V call is TRBV6-5, the J call TRBJ1-2; 7 bases agree with TRBD1. The germline V gene has CDR1 MNHEY and CDR2 SVGAGI. The V and J ends lost 7 bases and 2 bases, in that order; junction bases with no gene match: 10. CDR3 length equals 15 residues. CDR3 loop: CASNNWDRPNYGYTF. The DNA for the CDR3 is TGTGCCAGCAACAACTGGGACAGACCCAACTATGGCTACACCTTC.

The chain carries TRBV28 and TRBJ1-1, with 8 bases lining up with TRBD1. The V segment lost 5 bases and the J segment 5 bases; nucleotides outside the gene matches: 7. The germline gives CDR1 MDHEN, CDR2 SYDVKM. The CDR3 totals 14 residues. Here the CDR3 DNA reads TGTGCCAGCAGTCCAACAGGGGGGTGGACTGAAGCTTTCTTT. Its protein is CASSPTGGWTEAFF. Variable domain in full (rest from reference TRBV28 and TRBJ1-1): DVKVTQSSRYLVKRTGEKVFLECVQDMDHENMFWYRQDPGLGLRLIYFSYDVKMKEKGDIPEGYSVSREKKERFSLILESASTNQTSMYLCASSPTGGWTEAFFGQGTRLTVV.

With regard to this clone: At one of its ends the junction is not consistent with the germline gene, which may arise from a read error. V usage is TRBV5-1 and J usage is TRBJ2-5, with 10 bases aligning to TRBD1. The CDR3 runs to 19 residues. Germline values: CDR1 SGHRS, CDR2 YFSETQ. The CDR3 loop is CASRLGTGVSSPLGETQYF. The CDR3 DNA is TGCGCCAGCAGATTGGGGACAGGGGTTAGTTCGCCCCTCGGGGAGACCCAGTACTTC.

The chain carries TRBV27 and TRBJ1-4; tentatively, D is TRBD1 (6 bases). Trimming shortened V by 3 bases and J by 8 bases, and 19 bases separated the two germline ends. The germline V gene encodes CDR1 MNHEY and CDR2 SMNVEV (reference sequence). The CDR3 loop spans 16 amino acids. CDR3 residues: CASSFDAAGGWEKLFF. The CDR3 nucleotides are TGTGCCAGCAGTTTCGATGCAGCGGGGGGCTGGGAAAAACTGTTTTTT.

The gene calls are TRBV5-1 and TRBJ1-2; D perhaps matches TRBD1 (5 bases). CDR1 and CDR2 from the germline V gene are SGHRS and YFSETQ. V shed 4 bases and J shed 6 bases, with 13 bases lying between them. The CDR3 totals 13 residues. This CDR3 reads CASSVGGGDGYTF. In nucleotides, the CDR3 is TGCGCCAGCAGCGTTGGTGGGGGGGATGGCTACACCTTC.

CDR3 nucleotide sequence: TGCGCCAGCAGCTTGAACAGTAACATGAACACTGAAGCTTTCTTT. Residues: CASSLNSNMNTEAFF. This chain connects TRBV5-1 to TRBJ1-1; no firm D call. V was clipped by 1 base and J by 0 bases, with 10 bases between them. This CDR3 has 15 residues. The V gene's germline CDR1 is SGHRS and CDR2 YFSETQ.

This clone has only a few counts. This chain connects TRBV24-1 to TRBJ2-2; perhaps TRBD1 as D (6 bases). Germline V CDR1 and CDR2: KGHDR, SFDVKD. The V end was cut by 3 bases, the J end by 1 base, with 11 bases between. This CDR3 spans 16 amino acids. This CDR3 reads CATSDPQGRNTGELFF. The CDR3 nucleotides are TGTGCCACCAGTGATCCTCAGGGGCGGAACACCGGGGAGCTGTTTTTT.

This chain links TRBV7-2 with TRBJ1-3, with a weak D call TRBD1 (5 bases). V lost 2 bases and J lost 0, with 14 bases in between. CDR1 SGHTA and CDR2 FQGNSA come from the germline V gene. This CDR3 is built from 17 residues. The chain's CDR3 is CASSLYTAGPSGNTIYF. DNA for the CDR3: TGTGCCAGCAGCTTATATACTGCAGGGCCCTCTGGAAACACCATATATTTT.

The chain uses TRBV28 and TRBJ2-3; maybe TRBD2 (5 bases). There are 12 residues in the CDR3. Germline V lookup: CDR1 MDHEN, CDR2 SYDVKM. V was trimmed by 6 bases and J by 8 bases, leaving 12 bases between them. The CDR3 bases are TGTGCCAGCAGCTCCGGAGGAAGTACGCAGTATTTT. Translating gives CASSSGGSTQYF.

This chain joins TRBV28 and TRBJ2-3; no clear D gene. Germline V gene data show CDR1 as MDHEN and CDR2 as SYDVKM. The CDR3 length is 12 residues. V dropped 3 bases and J dropped 10 bases, with 11 bases sitting between them. The CDR3 region is CASSFVGSSQYF. CDR3 bases: TGTGCCAGCAGTTTCGTTGGCAGTTCGCAGTATTTT.

Of note for this clone: Compared with germline, one end of the junction differs, possibly owing to a read error. V usage is TRBV5-1 and J usage is TRBJ2-7; D is possibly TRBD2 (5 bases). CDR1 and CDR2 from the germline V gene are SGHRS and YFSETQ. The CDR3 totals 14 residues. The CDR3 nucleotides are TGCGCCAGCAGCAACCGGCGGGCCTCCGACGAGCAGTACTTC. Translation: CASSNRRASDEQYF.

This chain joins TRBV19 and TRBJ1-4; a weak D match, TRBD1 (6 bases). This CDR3 contains 14 residues. With 5 bases removed from V and 4 bases from J, the gap between germline ends came to 11 bases. CDR1 is LNHDA, CDR2 SQIVND, per germline (reference sequence). CDR3 coding DNA: TGTGCCAGTAGTCTACAGGGTTTTAATGAAAAACTGTTTTTT. Encoded protein: CASSLQGFNEKLFF.

V is TRBV7-9 and J is TRBJ1-2; 7 bases agree with TRBD1. CDR3 length: 12 amino acids. V was pared by 1 base and J by 8 bases, with 1 base of the junction left unmatched. Germline CDR1 is SEHNR and CDR2 is FQNEAQ (reference sequence). For the CDR3, the DNA is TGTGCCAGCAGCTTAGACAGGGGAGGCTACACCTTC. This encodes CASSLDRGGYTF.

The sample holds one count of this clone. The chain employs TRBV7-8 and TRBJ2-6, with D maybe TRBD1 (6 bases). This CDR3 region has 18 residues. CDR1 is SGHVS and CDR2 is FQNEAQ in the germline V gene. V was clipped by 1 base and J by 0 bases, with 13 bases between them. The CDR3 nucleotides read TGTGCCAGCAGCTTAGTTCACAGGGAGAACTCTGGGGCCAACGTCCTGACTTTC. Translation: CASSLVHRENSGANVLTF.

This chain connects TRBV10-3 to TRBJ2-1; D possibly corresponds to TRBD2 (5 bases). The germline V gene encodes CDR1 ENHRY and CDR2 SYGVKD. This CDR3 contains 13 residues. V was cut by 7 bases and J by 10 bases, with 17 bases left in between. CDR3 DNA sequence: TGTGCCATCAAACTAGGGCCGGGCGGGGAGCAGTTCTTC. It translates to CAIKLGPGGEQFF.

This chain uses TRBV2 with TRBJ2-6; D is unclear. V was clipped by 4 bases and J by 1 base, with 5 bases between them. The germline gives CDR1 SNHLY, CDR2 FYNNEI. This CDR3 contains 14 residues. CDR3 sequence (DNA): TGTGCCAGCAGTGTAGAATCTGGGGCCAACGTCCTGACTTTC. Amino acid sequence: CASSVESGANVLTF.

This chain uses TRBV28 with TRBJ2-7, with TRBD1 identical over 7 bases. Germline V lookup: CDR1 MDHEN, CDR2 SYDVKM. The CDR3 loop spans 13 amino acids. V lost 3 bases, J lost 5 bases, and 4 bases stayed unmatched. CDR3 nucleotides: TGTGCCAGCAGTTTGGACAGGATCCACGAGCAGTACTTC. This sequence encodes CASSLDRIHEQYF.

In this sample, this clone turned up a few times. The V call is TRBV3-1 (or the pseudogene TRBV3-2), the J call TRBJ1-3; tentative D call: TRBD1 (5 bases). Trimming pared 1 base from V and 3 bases from J, leaving 13 bases between. Germline CDR1 is LGHDT and CDR2 is YNNKEL (reference sequence). The CDR3 has 16 amino acids. Written as DNA, the CDR3 is TGTGCCAGCAGCCAAGGTCCATCCCAGGGTGGAAACACCATATATTTT. It specifies CASSQGPSQGGNTIYF.

The genes are TRBV10-2 and TRBJ1-6, with D possibly matching TRBD1 (6 bases). Germline V gene sequence: CDR1 WSHSY, CDR2 SAAADI. The CDR3 spans 15 residues. Trimming left V 8 bases short and J 8 bases short, with 19 bases between. CDR3 sequence: CASWVATGSDSPLHF. The DNA of the CDR3 is TGCGCCAGCTGGGTAGCGACAGGTTCGGATTCACCCCTCCACTTT.

The chain recombines TRBV6-2 or TRBV6-3 with TRBJ1-1; 7 bases map to TRBD1. This CDR3 is built from 15 residues. Germline CDR1 is MNHEY and CDR2 is SVGEGT. The V gene end was trimmed by 4 bases and the J gene end by 3 bases; junction bases not matched to a gene: 8. CDR3 coding DNA: TGTGCCAGCAGTTTCGACAGGGAGGAAGACACTGAAGCTTTCTTT. It encodes CASSFDREEDTEAFF.

This clone was counted a few times. The chain couples TRBV4-2 to TRBJ2-7, with TRBD2 matching over 13 bases. The CDR3 has 17 residues. Per the germline V gene, CDR1 is LGHNA and CDR2 is YNFKEQ. Germline trimming cut 2 bases from V and 9 bases from J; bases unmatched to any gene: 13. CDR3 nucleotides: TGTGCCAGCAGCCAACCCACCGGGACTAGCGGGAAGGCGGGGCAGTACTTC. Protein sequence: CASSQPTGTSGKAGQYF.